The 17 T cell receptor beta chains in this list originate from one sample, sequenced in a study of metastatic and nonmetastatic thyroid tumors (dated by TCRdb to the early 2020s). Library prep was done by PCR. Sequenced using an Illumina HiSeq 4000. TCRdb reprocessing: public reads trimmed at Q25 with fastp, clones called with MiXCR, in-frame beta chains kept. This sample lists about 69,000 clones; 13% to 15% were detected once. More than 6.5% of the sample is held by the ten biggest clonotypes. Before undergoing thyroid surgery, none of the patients had been given any kind of treatment. Sequencing was carried out using blood. These receptors all stem from a male donor with papillary thyroid cancer or a benign thyroid nodule (not recorded which). Some clones in this sample may be carry-over from other donors' samples.

The chain is built from TRBV5-1 and TRBJ2-6, with D hard to call. Trimming shortened V by 0 bases and J by 4 bases, and 5 bases separated the two germline ends. CDR3 size: 14 residues. The V gene's germline CDR1 is SGHRS and CDR2 YFSETQ. CDR3 region: CASSLVWGANVLTF. Here the CDR3 DNA reads TGCGCCAGCAGCTTGGTGTGGGGGGCCAACGTCCTGACTTTC.

Ten or more counts support this clone. The chain employs TRBV10-2 and TRBJ1-5; D not certain. The CDR3 totals 13 residues. Germline V gene lookup returns CDR1 WSHSY and CDR2 SAAADI. V was trimmed by 10 bases and J by 3 bases, leaving 13 bases between them. CDR3 bases: TGCGCCATCTCCCCAGGATCCAATCAGCCCCAGCATTTT. Translating it yields CAISPGSNQPQHF.

This clone was detected many times. V and J are TRBV7-3 and TRBJ2-1; 11 bases match TRBD2. J lost 8 bases, V lost 3 bases, and 3 bases had no gene match. This CDR3 has 14 amino acids. Germline V gene data show CDR1 as SGHTA and CDR2 as FQGTGA. DNA of the CDR3: TGTGCCAGCAGCTTGGGGACTAGCGGCTATGAGCAGTTCTTC. Translated: CASSLGTSGYEQFF.

Only a few counts were recorded for this clone. As DNA, the CDR3 is TGTGCCAGCAGTGGCAAGGGGTACGGTGCCAACGTCCTGACTTTC. The encoded protein is CASSGKGYGANVLTF. V usage is TRBV6-1 and J usage is TRBJ2-6; TRBD1 is a possible D gene (5 bases). With 4 bases removed from V and 7 bases from J, the gap between germline ends came to 14 bases. In germline, CDR1 is MNHNS, CDR2 SASEGT. The CDR3 length is 15 residues.

This clone was detected only a few times. The chain employs TRBV18 and TRBJ2-1; D is uncertain. Between the trimmed V and J ends, which lost 3 bases and 7 bases, there was a span of 16 bases. The CDR3 runs 15 residues. Germline CDR1 is KGHSH and CDR2 is LQKENI. This CDR3 reads CASSPKGKPRNEQFF. The CDR3 coding sequence is TGTGCCAGCTCACCTAAGGGTAAACCTCGGAATGAGCAGTTCTTC.

This clone turned up a few times. A much larger clone sits a single nucleotide away, making a read error possible. The V gene is TRBV7-9, the J gene TRBJ2-5; possibly TRBD1 for D (5 bases). Deletions cut 4 bases from V and 5 bases from J, with 20 bases between. The CDR3 runs to 16 residues. Germline lookup yields CDR1 SEHNR and CDR2 FQNEAQ (reference sequence). The CDR3 loop is CASSSGRYRCRETQYF. The CDR3 DNA sequence: TGTGCCAGCAGCTCGGGCCGTTACAGGTGTCGGGAGACCCAGTACTTC.

This clone was detected ten times or more. The chain combines TRBV6-5 with TRBJ2-3; 16 bases match TRBD2. The CDR3 extends over 19 amino acids. CDR1 and CDR2 from the germline V gene are MNHEY and SVGAGI. The V segment lost 5 bases and the J segment 4 bases; nucleotides outside the gene matches: 12. CDR3 amino acids: CASSPWGWGLAGGSDTQYF. CDR3 coding DNA: TGTGCCAGCAGTCCCTGGGGGTGGGGACTAGCGGGAGGGTCAGATACGCAGTATTTT.

This clone was observed at least ten times. The chain is built from TRBV5-6 and TRBJ1-4, with 7 nucleotides matching TRBD1. From germline, CDR1 is SGHDT and CDR2 YYEEEE. The J segment lost 5 bases and the V segment lost 4 bases, leaving 5 bases of the junction unmatched. The CDR3 loop spans 14 amino acids. The CDR3 spells CASSRTGYNEKLFF. As DNA, the CDR3 is TGTGCCAGCAGCCGGACAGGTTACAATGAAAAACTGTTTTTT.

This clone was detected ten times or more. The chain is built from TRBV4-1 and TRBJ2-2; TRBD1 aligns across 7 bases. The germline V gene has CDR1 MGHRA and CDR2 YSYEKL. This CDR3 comprises 15 residues. Unmatched junction bases numbered 4, after V lost 6 bases and J lost 0 bases. CDR3 nucleotide sequence: TGCGCCAGCAGATCCGGACAGGCGAACACCGGGGAGCTGTTTTTT. This sequence encodes CASRSGQANTGELFF.

This clone was seen at least ten times. The rearrangement links TRBV9 to TRBJ2-3, with TRBD2 matching over 11 bases. The CDR3 is 19 amino acids. CDR1 SGDLS and CDR2 YYNGEE come from the germline V gene. Losses at the gene ends were 0 bases for V and 0 bases for J; bases not matched to a gene: 9. The CDR3 nucleotides read TGTGCCAGCAGCGTAGAGCCGGCTAGCGGGAGGCGGAGCACAGATACGCAGTATTTT. Its translation is CASSVEPASGRRSTDTQYF.

This clone has a count of ten or more. The chain carries TRBV11-3 and TRBJ2-3, with 9 bases matching TRBD2. The CDR3 runs to 19 residues. With V trimmed by 1 base and J by 7 bases, 18 bases remained unmatched. Germline V gene sequence: CDR1 SGHNT, CDR2 YENEEA. The CDR3: CASSLGVLAGRGRGNTQYF. CDR3 coding DNA: TGTGCCAGCAGCTTAGGTGTGCTAGCGGGGAGAGGGAGGGGAAATACGCAGTATTTT.

This clone was seen at least ten times. The genes are TRBV18 and TRBJ2-3; D might be TRBD1 (6 bases). The CDR3 runs to 15 residues. V was cut by 3 bases and J by 2 bases, with 12 bases left in between. In germline, CDR1 is KGHSH, CDR2 LQKENI. The CDR3 coding sequence is TGTGCCAGCTCACCTGGGACACTTACCACAGATACGCAGTATTTT. It specifies CASSPGTLTTDTQYF.

A few counts support this clone. One end of the junction fails to match germline, which may point to a read error. The V call is TRBV27, the J call TRBJ2-5; 10 nucleotides line up with TRBD1. Germline V gene lookup returns CDR1 MNHEY and CDR2 SMNVEV (reference sequence). The CDR3 is made up of 15 amino acids. The CDR3 sequence is CASSSVTGGSETQHF. DNA for the CDR3: TGTGCCAGCAGTTCGGTGACAGGGGGCAGCGAGACCCAGCACTTC.

This clone showed up just a few times. The rearrangement uses TRBV20-1 and TRBJ2-1; unclear D gene. Trimming left V 1 base short and J 4 bases short, with 8 bases between. Germline-derived CDR1 and CDR2 are DFQATT and SNEGSKA (reference sequence). The CDR3 sequence is 13 residues long. The CDR3 spells CSARVSGYNEQFF. CDR3 nucleotides: TGCAGTGCTAGAGTGTCCGGATACAATGAGCAGTTCTTC.

This clone has ten or more counts. The chain carries TRBV19 and TRBJ1-5, with a tentative D call TRBD1 (5 bases). This CDR3 spans 18 amino acids. V gave up 2 bases and J gave up 0 bases, with 17 bases separating them. Germline V gene lookup returns CDR1 LNHDA and CDR2 SQIVND (reference sequence). For the CDR3, the DNA is TGTGCCAGTAGTATAAGGATGACGGGGCAATATAGCAATCAGCCCCAGCATTTT. This gives the protein CASSIRMTGQYSNQPQHF.

The V call is TRBV4-3, the J call TRBJ2-2; D perhaps matches TRBD1 (5 bases). Between the trimmed V and J ends, which lost 1 base and 10 bases, there was a span of 10 bases. The CDR3 has 13 residues. The germline CDR1 and CDR2 sequences are LGHNA and YSLEER. The CDR3 loop is CASSQGGPVELFF. As DNA, the CDR3 is TGCGCCAGCAGCCAAGGGGGCCCAGTGGAGCTGTTTTTT.

There are many counts of this clone. This chain connects TRBV28 to TRBJ2-7, with D perhaps TRBD2 (6 bases). CDR3 size: 14 residues. Trimming took 5 bases from V and 3 from J, leaving 14 bases between them. From germline, CDR1 is MDHEN and CDR2 SYDVKM. CDR3 nucleotide sequence: TGTGCCAGCAGTCGAGCGGGCGTTCTCTACGAGCAGTACGTC. It specifies CASSRAGVLYEQYV.